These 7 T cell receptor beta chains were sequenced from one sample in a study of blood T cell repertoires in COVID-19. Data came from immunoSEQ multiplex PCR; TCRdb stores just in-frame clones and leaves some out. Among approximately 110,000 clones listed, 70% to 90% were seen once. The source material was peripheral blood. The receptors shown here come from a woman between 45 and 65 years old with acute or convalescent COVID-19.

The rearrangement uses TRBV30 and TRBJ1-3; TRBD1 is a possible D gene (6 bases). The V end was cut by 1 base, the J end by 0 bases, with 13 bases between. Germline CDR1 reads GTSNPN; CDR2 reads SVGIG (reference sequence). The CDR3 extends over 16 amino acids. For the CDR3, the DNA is TGTGCCTGGAGTGGAGGACAGCAGAGCTCTGGAAACACCATATATTTT. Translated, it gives CAWSGGQQSSGNTIYF.

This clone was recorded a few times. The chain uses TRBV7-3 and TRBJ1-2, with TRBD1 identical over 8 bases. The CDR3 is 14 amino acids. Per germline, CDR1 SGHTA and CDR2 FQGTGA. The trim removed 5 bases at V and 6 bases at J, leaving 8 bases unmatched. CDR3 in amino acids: CASSATGGRDGYTF. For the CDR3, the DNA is TGTGCCAGCAGCGCAACAGGGGGTCGGGATGGCTACACCTTC.

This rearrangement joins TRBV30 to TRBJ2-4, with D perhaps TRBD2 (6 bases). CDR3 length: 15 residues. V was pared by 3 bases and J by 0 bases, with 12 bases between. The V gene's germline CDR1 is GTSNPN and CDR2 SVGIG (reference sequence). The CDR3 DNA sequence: TGTGCCTGGAGCCCCGGGACTGTAGCCAAAAACATTCAGTACTTC. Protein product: CAWSPGTVAKNIQYF.

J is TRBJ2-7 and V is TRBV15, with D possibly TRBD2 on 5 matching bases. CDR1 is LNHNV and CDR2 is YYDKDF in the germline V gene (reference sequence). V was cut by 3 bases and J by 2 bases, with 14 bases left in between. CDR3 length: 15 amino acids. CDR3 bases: TGTGCCACCAGCAGGGAACAGCGGACGGCCTACGAGCAGTACTTC. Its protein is CATSREQRTAYEQYF. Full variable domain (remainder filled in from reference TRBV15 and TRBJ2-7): DAMVIQNPRYQVTQFGKPVTLSCSQTLNHNVMYWYQQKSSQAPKLLFHYYDKDFNNEADTPDNFQSRRPNTSFCFLDIRSPGLGDTAMYLCATSREQRTAYEQYFGPGTRLTVT.

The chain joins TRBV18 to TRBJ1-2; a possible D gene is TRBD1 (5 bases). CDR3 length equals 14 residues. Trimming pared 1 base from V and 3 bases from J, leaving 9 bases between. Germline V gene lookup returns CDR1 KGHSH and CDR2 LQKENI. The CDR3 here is CASSPLIGDYGYTF. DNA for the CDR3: TGTGCCAGCTCACCACTTATAGGGGACTATGGCTACACCTTC. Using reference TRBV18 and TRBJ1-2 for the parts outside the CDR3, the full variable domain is NAGVMQNPRHLVRRRGQEARLRCSPMKGHSHVYWYRQLPEEGLKFMVYLQKENIIDESGMPKERFSAEFPKEGPSILRIQQVVRGDSAAYFCASSPLIGDYGYTFGSGTRLTVV.

CDR3 nucleotide sequence: TGCGCCAGTGCCAGGACTAGCGGGAGCTCCTACAATGAGCAGTTCTTC. Residues: CASARTSGSSYNEQFF. The rearrangement uses TRBV10-1 and TRBJ2-1; 13 positions match TRBD2. CDR1 WNHNN and CDR2 SYGVQD come from the germline V gene (reference sequence). The CDR3 loop spans 16 amino acids. The V and J ends lost 9 bases and 0 bases, in that order; junction bases with no gene match: 5.

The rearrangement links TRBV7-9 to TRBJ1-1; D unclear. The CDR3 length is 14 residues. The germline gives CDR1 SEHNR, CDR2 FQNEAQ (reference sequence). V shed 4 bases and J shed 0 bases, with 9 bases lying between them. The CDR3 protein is CASSSPPLNTEAFF. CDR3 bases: TGTGCCAGCAGCTCCCCCCCGTTGAACACTGAAGCTTTCTTT.